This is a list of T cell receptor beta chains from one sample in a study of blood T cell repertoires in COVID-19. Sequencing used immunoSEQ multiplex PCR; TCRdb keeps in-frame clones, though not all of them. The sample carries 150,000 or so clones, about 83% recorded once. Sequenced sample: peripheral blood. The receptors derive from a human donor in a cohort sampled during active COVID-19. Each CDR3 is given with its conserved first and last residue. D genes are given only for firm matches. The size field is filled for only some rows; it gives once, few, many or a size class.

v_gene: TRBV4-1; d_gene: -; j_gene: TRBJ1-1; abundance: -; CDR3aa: CASSQDSGVWTEAFF; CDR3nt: TGCGCCAGCAGCCAAGATTCAGGGGTCTGGACTGAAGCTTTCTTT
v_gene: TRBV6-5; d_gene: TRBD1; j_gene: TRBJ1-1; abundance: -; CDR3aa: CASSLPRDRGGTEAFF; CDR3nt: TGTGCCAGCAGTTTGCCCCGGGACAGGGGGGGAACTGAAGCTTTCTTT
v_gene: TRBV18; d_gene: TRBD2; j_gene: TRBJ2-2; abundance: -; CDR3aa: CASSPAGTSGTTGELFF; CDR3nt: TGTGCCAGCTCACCAGCCGGGACTAGTGGGACCACCGGGGAGCTGTTTTTT
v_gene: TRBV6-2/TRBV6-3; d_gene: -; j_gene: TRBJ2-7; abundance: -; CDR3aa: CASSYGQPSYEQYF; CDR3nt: TGTGCCAGCAGTTACGGACAGCCCTCCTACGAGCAGTACTTC
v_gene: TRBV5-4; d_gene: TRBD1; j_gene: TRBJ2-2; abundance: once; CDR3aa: CASSLSTGAGTGELFF; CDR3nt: TGTGCCAGCAGCTTGAGTACAGGGGCGGGCACCGGGGAGCTGTTTTTT
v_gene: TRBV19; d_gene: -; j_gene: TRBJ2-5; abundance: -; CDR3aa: CARSQETQYF; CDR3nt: TGTGCCAGGTCTCAAGAGACCCAGTACTTC
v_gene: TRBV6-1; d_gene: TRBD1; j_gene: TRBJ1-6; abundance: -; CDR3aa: CASSEARGQGVIVSPLHF; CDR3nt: TGTGCCAGCAGTGAAGCCCGAGGACAGGGGGTAATCGTGTCACCCCTCCACTTT
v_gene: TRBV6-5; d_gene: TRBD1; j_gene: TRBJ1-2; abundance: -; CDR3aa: CASSLGDRRYGYTF; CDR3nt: TGTGCCAGCAGTCTTGGGGACAGACGTTATGGCTACACCTTC
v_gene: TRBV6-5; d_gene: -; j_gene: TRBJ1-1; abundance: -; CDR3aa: CASSYSQGRNTEAFF; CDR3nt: TGTGCCAGCAGTTACTCTCAGGGCAGGAACACTGAAGCTTTCTTT
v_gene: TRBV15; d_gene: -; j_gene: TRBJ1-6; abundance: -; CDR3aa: CATRPSLVRGNSPLHF; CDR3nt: TGTGCCACCAGACCCTCCCTTGTTAGAGGGAATTCACCCCTCCACTTT
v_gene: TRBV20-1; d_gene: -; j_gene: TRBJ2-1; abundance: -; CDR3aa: CSARQREQFF; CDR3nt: TGCAGTGCCAGACAGCGTGAGCAGTTCTTC
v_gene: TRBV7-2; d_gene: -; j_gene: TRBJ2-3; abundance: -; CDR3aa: CASSLKTPGEGTDTQYF; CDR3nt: TGTGCCAGCAGCTTAAAAACTCCGGGAGAAGGGACAGATACGCAGTATTTT
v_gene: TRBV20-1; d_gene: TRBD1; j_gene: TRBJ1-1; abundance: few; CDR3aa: CSASRATGEGTEAFF; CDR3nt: TGCAGTGCTAGTAGGGCGACAGGGGAGGGAACTGAAGCTTTCTTT
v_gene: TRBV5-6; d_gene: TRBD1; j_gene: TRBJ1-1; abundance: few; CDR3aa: CASSFDRDTEAFF; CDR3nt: TGTGCCAGCAGCTTTGACAGGGACACTGAAGCTTTCTTT
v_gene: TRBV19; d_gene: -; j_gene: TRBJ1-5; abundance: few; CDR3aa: CASSIVKVVGGYRRNQPQHF; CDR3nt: TGTGCCAGTAGTATAGTCAAGGTGGTCGGGGGGTATCGGCGCAATCAGCCCCAGCATTTT
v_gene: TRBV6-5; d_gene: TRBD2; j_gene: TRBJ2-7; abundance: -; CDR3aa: CASSYGIAGYEQYF; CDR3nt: TGTGCCAGCAGTTACGGTATAGCGGGGTACGAGCAGTACTTC
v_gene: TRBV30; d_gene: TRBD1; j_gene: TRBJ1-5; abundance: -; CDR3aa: CAWSDRGNQPQHF; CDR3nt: TGTGCCTGGAGCGACAGGGGAAATCAGCCCCAGCATTTT
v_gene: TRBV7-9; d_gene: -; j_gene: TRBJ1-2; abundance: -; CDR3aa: CASSLPANYGYTF; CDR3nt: TGTGCCAGCAGCTTACCCGCTAACTATGGCTACACCTTC
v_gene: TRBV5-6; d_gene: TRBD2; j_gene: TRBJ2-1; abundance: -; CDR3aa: CASSLSGRAYNEQFF; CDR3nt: TGTGCCAGCAGCTTAAGCGGGAGGGCCTACAATGAGCAGTTCTTC
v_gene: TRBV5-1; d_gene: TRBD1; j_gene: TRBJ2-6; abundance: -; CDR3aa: CASNKQPGQGANVLTF; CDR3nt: TGCGCCAGCAACAAACAACCGGGACAGGGGGCCAACGTCCTGACTTTC
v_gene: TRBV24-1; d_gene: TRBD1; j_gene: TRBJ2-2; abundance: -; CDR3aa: CATPLGDSTITGELFF; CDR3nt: TGTGCCACCCCACTCGGGGACAGTACTATTACCGGGGAGCTGTTTTTT
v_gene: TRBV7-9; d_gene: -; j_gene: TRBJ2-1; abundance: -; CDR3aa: CASSLALGGNNEQFF; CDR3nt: TGTGCCAGCAGCTTAGCGTTGGGGGGAAACAATGAGCAGTTCTTC
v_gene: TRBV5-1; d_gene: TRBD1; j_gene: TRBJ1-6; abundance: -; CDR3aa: CASSSRDSYNSPLHF; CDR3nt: TGCGCCAGCAGCTCCCGGGACAGCTATAATTCACCCCTCCACTTT
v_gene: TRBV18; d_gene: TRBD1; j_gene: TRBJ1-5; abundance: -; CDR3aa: CASSLGQGAQPQHF; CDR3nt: TGTGCCAGCTCACTAGGACAGGGGGCTCAGCCCCAGCATTTT
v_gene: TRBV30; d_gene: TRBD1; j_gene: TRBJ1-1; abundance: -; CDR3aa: CAWSLTRTGQTEAFF; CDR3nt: TGTGCCTGGAGTCTAACAAGGACAGGGCAGACTGAAGCTTTCTTT
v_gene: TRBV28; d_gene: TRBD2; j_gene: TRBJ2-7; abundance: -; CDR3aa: CASRPTGTNYEQYF; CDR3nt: TGTGCCAGCAGACCTACCGGGACTAACTACGAGCAGTACTTC
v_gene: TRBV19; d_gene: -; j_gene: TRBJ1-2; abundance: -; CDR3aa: CASSSASVLYGYTF; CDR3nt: TGTGCCAGTAGTAGTGCCAGCGTACTCTATGGCTACACCTTC
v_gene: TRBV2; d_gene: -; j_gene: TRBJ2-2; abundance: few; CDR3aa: CASSEGQYTGELFF; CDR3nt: TGTGCCAGCAGTGAAGGACAGTACACCGGGGAGCTGTTTTTT
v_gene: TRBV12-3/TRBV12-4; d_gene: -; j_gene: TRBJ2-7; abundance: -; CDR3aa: CASSLFSSYEQYF; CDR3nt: TGTGCCAGCAGTTTATTCAGCTCCTACGAGCAGTACTTC
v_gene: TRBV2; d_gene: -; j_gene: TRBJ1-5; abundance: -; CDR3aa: CASSERPGATQPQHF; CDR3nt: TGTGCCAGCAGTGAACGGCCTGGGGCCACTCAGCCCCAGCATTTT
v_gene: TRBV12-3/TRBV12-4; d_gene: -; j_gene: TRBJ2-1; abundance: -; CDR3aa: CASSPPGTVGFF; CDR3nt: TGTGCCAGCAGCCCCCCGGGGACTGTCGGGTTCTTC
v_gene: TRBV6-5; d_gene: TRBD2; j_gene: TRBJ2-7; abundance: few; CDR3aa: CASRPSGRDSYEQYF; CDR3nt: TGTGCCAGCAGACCTAGCGGGAGGGACTCCTACGAGCAGTACTTC
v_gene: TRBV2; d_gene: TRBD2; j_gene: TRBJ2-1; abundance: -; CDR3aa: CASSDAFSGSSYNEQFF; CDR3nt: TGTGCCAGCAGTGATGCTTTTAGCGGGAGCTCCTACAATGAGCAGTTCTTC
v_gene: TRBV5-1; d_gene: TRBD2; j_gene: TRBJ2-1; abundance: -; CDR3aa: CASSSLLAGDHNEQFF; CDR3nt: TGCGCCAGCAGCTCTTTACTAGCGGGGGACCACAATGAGCAGTTCTTC
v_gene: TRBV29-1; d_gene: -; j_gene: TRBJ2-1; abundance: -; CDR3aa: CSTRTYNEQFF; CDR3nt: TGCAGCACCCGAACATACAATGAGCAGTTCTTC
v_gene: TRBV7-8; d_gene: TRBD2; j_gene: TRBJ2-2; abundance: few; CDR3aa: CASSLVGGRATAGELFF; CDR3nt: TGTGCCAGCAGCTTAGTGGGTGGGAGGGCCACAGCCGGGGAGCTGTTTTTT
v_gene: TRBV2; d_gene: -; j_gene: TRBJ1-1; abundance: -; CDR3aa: CASSKEGESEAFF; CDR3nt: TGTGCCAGCTCTAAGGAGGGAGAGAGTGAAGCTTTCTTT
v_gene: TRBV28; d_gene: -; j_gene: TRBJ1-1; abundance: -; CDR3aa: CASSRRGPEAFF; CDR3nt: TGTGCCAGCAGCCGCAGGGGCCCTGAAGCTTTCTTT
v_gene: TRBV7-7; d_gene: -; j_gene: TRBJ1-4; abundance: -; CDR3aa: CASSQGGTGNEKLFF; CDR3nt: TGTGCTAGCAGCCAAGGAGGCACAGGGAATGAAAAACTGTTTTTT
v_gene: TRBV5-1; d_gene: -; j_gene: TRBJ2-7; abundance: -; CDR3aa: CASSLWLNLESYEQYF; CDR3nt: TGCGCCAGCAGCTTGTGGTTGAATCTCGAGTCCTACGAGCAGTACTTC
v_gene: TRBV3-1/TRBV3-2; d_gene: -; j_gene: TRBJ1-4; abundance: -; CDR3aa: CASSLRDEKLFF; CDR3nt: TGTGCCAGCAGCCTCCGCGATGAAAAACTGTTTTTT
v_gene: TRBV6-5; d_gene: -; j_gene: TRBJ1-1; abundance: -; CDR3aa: CASKGGTEAFF; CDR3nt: TGTGCCAGCAAAGGGGGCACTGAAGCTTTCTTT
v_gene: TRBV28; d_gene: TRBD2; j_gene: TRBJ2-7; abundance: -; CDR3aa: CASSLTRLAGGRPGSYEQYF; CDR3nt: TGTGCCAGCAGTTTGACCCGACTAGCGGGAGGGAGGCCGGGTTCCTACGAGCAGTACTTC
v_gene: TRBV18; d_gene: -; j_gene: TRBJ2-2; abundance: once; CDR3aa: CASSPSHSTGELFF; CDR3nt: TGTGCCAGCTCACCGTCACATTCCACCGGGGAGCTGTTTTTT
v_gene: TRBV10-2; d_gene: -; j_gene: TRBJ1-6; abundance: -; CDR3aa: CASSAAGNSPLHF; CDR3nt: TGCGCCAGCAGTGCGGCGGGGAATTCACCCCTCCACTTT
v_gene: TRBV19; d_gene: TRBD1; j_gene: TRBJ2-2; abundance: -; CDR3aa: CASRGQGSFGELFF; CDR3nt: TGTGCCTCTAGGGGACAGGGTTCCTTTGGGGAGCTGTTTTTT
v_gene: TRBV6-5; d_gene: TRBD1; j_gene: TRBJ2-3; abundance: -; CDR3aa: CASTFGQGGQDTQYF; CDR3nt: TGTGCCAGCACTTTCGGACAGGGGGGCCAAGATACGCAGTATTTT
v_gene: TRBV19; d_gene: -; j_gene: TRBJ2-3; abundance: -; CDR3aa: CASSIRGGGDTQYF; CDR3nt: TGTGCCAGTAGTATCAGGGGCGGGGGAGATACGCAGTATTTT
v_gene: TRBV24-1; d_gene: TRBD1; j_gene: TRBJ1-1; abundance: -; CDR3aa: CATSDFRGVGAFF; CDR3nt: TGTGCCACCAGTGATTTCAGGGGGGTCGGAGCTTTCTTT
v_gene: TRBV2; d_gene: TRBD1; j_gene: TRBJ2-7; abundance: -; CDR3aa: CASSGTGGYEQYF; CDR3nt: TGTGCCAGCAGTGGGACAGGGGGCTACGAGCAGTACTTC
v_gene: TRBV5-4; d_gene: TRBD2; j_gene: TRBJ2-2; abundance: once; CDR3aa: CASSRSPRGLAATTGELFF; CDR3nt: TGTGCCAGCAGCCGATCCCCCCGGGGACTAGCGGCCACCACCGGGGAGCTGTTTTTT
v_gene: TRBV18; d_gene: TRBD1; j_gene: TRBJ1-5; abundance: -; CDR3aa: CASSPGTVGRNQPQHF; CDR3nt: TGTGCCAGCTCACCAGGGACAGTTGGTCGCAATCAGCCCCAGCATTTT
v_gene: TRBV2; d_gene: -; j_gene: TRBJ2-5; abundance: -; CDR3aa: CASSERAGGETQYF; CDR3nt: TGTGCCAGCAGTGAGCGGGCTGGGGGGGAGACCCAGTACTTC
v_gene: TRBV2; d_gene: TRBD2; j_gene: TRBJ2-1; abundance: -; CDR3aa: CASSVGGAYNEQFF; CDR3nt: TGTGCCAGCAGTGTTGGGGGGGCCTACAATGAGCAGTTCTTC
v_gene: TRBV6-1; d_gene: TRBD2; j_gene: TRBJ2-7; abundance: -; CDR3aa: CASSDLREGYEQYF; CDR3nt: TGTGCCAGCAGTGATCTCCGGGAGGGATACGAGCAGTACTTC
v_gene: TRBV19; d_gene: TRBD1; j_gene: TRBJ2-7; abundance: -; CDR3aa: CASSARTGGSYEQYF; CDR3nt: TGTGCCAGTAGTGCCAGGACAGGGGGCTCCTACGAGCAGTACTTC